The rows below give T cell receptor beta chains drawn from one sample of a study of blood T cell repertoires in COVID-19. The protocol was immunoSEQ multiplex PCR, while the TCRdb copy is restricted to in-frame clones and leaves out a portion. The sample yields fewer than 70,000 clones, over 70% seen once. Sequencing was done on a sample of peripheral blood. These TCRs come from a human donor in a cohort sampled during active COVID-19. Both conserved end residues are part of each CDR3. D genes are given only for firm matches. Clone size is given for some rows only: seen once, a few or many times, or a class if the clone is expanded.

NA	TRBV6-5	NA	TRBJ2-5	CASRLDYQETQYF	TGTGCCAGCAGACTGGACTACCAAGAGACCCAGTACTTC
NA	TRBV9	TRBD1	TRBJ2-6	CASSVGTGSSSGANVLTF	TGTGCCAGCAGCGTTGGGACAGGGTCTAGCTCTGGGGCCAACGTCCTGACTTTC
NA	TRBV19	NA	TRBJ1-1	CASSYQQGGTEAFF	TGTGCCAGTAGTTATCAACAGGGTGGTACTGAAGCTTTCTTT
once	TRBV6-5	NA	TRBJ2-7	CASIGGFYEQYF	TGTGCCAGCATTGGGGGCTTCTACGAGCAGTACTTC
NA	TRBV3-1/TRBV3-2	NA	TRBJ2-1	CASSRRVNEQFF	TGTGCCAGCAGCCGGAGAGTCAATGAGCAGTTCTTC
NA	TRBV6-1	NA	TRBJ1-2	CASSDYGGYTF	TGTGCCAGCAGTGATTACGGTGGCTACACCTTC
once	TRBV27	NA	TRBJ1-5	CASMGGFGQPQHF	TGTGCCAGCATGGGGGGATTCGGTCAGCCCCAGCATTTT
NA	TRBV7-8	NA	TRBJ2-3	CASSRSGGTDTQYF	TGTGCCAGCAGCAGGAGTGGCGGCACAGATACGCAGTATTTT
NA	TRBV3-1/TRBV3-2	TRBD1	TRBJ1-2	CASSQDLSQGAGYYGYTF	TGTGCCAGCAGCCAAGATCTTTCACAGGGGGCGGGTTACTATGGCTACACCTTC
NA	TRBV6-5	TRBD1	TRBJ2-7	CASSPRDRLSYEQYF	TGTGCCAGCAGTCCCCGGGACAGGCTCTCCTACGAGCAGTACTTC
NA	TRBV27	TRBD1	TRBJ2-2	CASSSGTGETGELFF	TGTGCCAGCAGTTCCGGGACAGGGGAGACCGGGGAGCTGTTTTTT
NA	TRBV19	NA	TRBJ2-1	CASRPDTSYNEQFF	TGTGCCAGTAGGCCGGACACCTCCTACAATGAGCAGTTCTTC
NA	TRBV6-5	TRBD2	TRBJ2-1	CASILAGEGNEQFF	TGTGCCAGCATCCTAGCGGGAGAGGGGAATGAGCAGTTCTTC
NA	TRBV2	NA	TRBJ1-2	CASKEWTTTLGGYTF	TGTGCCAGCAAGGAGTGGACAACAACCCTCGGTGGCTACACCTTC
NA	TRBV18	NA	TRBJ1-2	CASSPTLGTTNYGYTF	TGTGCCAGCTCACCCACGCTCGGGACAACTAACTATGGCTACACCTTC
NA	TRBV9	TRBD2	TRBJ2-3	CASSETSGRPPDTQYF	TGTGCCAGCAGCGAAACTAGCGGGAGGCCTCCAGATACGCAGTATTTT
NA	TRBV5-4	TRBD2	TRBJ2-1	CASSFRPGLVYNEQFF	TGTGCCAGCAGCTTTCGACCGGGACTAGTCTACAATGAGCAGTTCTTC
NA	TRBV3-1/TRBV3-2	NA	TRBJ1-4	CASSPRGGNEKLFF	TGTGCCAGCAGCCCCCGCGGAGGTAATGAAAAACTGTTTTTT
once	TRBV9	TRBD2	TRBJ2-7	CASSVAALAGPYEQYF	TGTGCCAGCAGCGTAGCTGCCCTAGCGGGGCCCTACGAGCAGTACTTC
NA	TRBV21-1	NA	TRBJ1-4	CASSTTGTDFCEKLFF	TGTGCCAGCAGCACGACCGGGACAGACTTTTGTGAAAAACTGTTTTTT
NA	TRBV2	TRBD2	TRBJ2-1	CASSARGSYNEQFF	TGTGCCAGCAGTGCTCGCGGGAGTTACAATGAGCAGTTCTTC
NA	TRBV4-3	NA	TRBJ2-7	CASSQDFEWYYEQYF	TGCGCCAGCAGCCAAGACTTCGAGTGGTATTACGAGCAGTACTTC
NA	TRBV3-1/TRBV3-2	NA	TRBJ2-3	CASSRRQSMYPDTQYF	TGTGCCAGCAGCCGTCGACAGTCGATGTATCCAGATACGCAGTATTTT
NA	TRBV5-1	TRBD1	TRBJ2-3	CASSYRDRADTQYF	TGCGCCAGCAGCTACCGGGACAGGGCAGATACGCAGTATTTT